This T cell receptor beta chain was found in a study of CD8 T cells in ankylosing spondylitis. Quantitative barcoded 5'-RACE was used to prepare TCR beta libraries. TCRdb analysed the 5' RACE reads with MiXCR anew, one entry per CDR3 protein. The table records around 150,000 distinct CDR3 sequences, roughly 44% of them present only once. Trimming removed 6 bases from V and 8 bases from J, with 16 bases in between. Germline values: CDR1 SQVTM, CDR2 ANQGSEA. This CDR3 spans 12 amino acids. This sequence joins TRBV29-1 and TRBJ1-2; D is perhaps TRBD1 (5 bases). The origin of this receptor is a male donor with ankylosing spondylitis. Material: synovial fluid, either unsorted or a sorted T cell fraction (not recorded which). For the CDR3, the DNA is TGCAGCGTCCTCCCCGGGGCCCGAGGCTACACCTTC. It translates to CSVLPGARGYTF.